This TCR beta chain was sequenced for a study of cytomegalovirus exposure and HLA in healthy donors. The overall study: Per a later analysis, the approximately 600 first-cohort and approximately 120 validation repertoires shared one platform. General study results and limits: In vitro checks showed that three CMV-associated chains really do target CMV antigens.

Of note for this clone: Its antigen is currently unknown.

The donors were members of the roughly 120-subject validation cohort (separate from the roughly 700-subject first cohort). Germline loops: CDR1 MDHEN, CDR2 SYDVKM. The CDR3 has 17 amino acids. V lost 2 bases, J lost 0 bases, and 6 bases stayed unmatched. Repertoires were generated with immunoSEQ multiplex PCR, while TCRdb's copy carries only in-frame clones and drops some. The sample includes fewer than 140,000 clones, 88% of them seen just once. This clonotype was sampled from a woman between 18 and 30 years old in good health and CMV-seropositive. This chain uses TRBV28 with TRBJ2-7; the match to TRBD1 covers 11 bases. What was sequenced was PBMCs. The CDR3 DNA sequence: TGTGCCAGCAGTTTACCTGGAGGGACAGGGGGCTCCTACGAGCAGTACTTC. It specifies CASSLPGGTGGSYEQYF.